This T cell receptor beta chain was obtained from a study of blood T cells in healthy people across ages. Trimming took 5 bases from V and 5 from J, leaving 17 bases between them. CDR1 MNHEY and CDR2 SVGAGI come from the germline V gene. This CDR3 region has 15 residues. A J-beta primer mix and a sample-barcoded 5' primer were used in a second PCR of roughly 6 to 11 cycles. TCRdb fed the 5' RACE reads into MiXCR, producing one record per CDR3 protein. The table lists 800,000 to 950,000 distinct CDR3 sequences, about 37% of them singletons. V gene TRBV6-5 combines with J gene TRBJ2-3; weak D call: TRBD1 (7 bases). The sequence derives from a man between 18 and 35 years old in good health. The sequencing input was blood. CDR3 region: CASSRSSGGGDTQYF. CDR3 bases: TGTGCCAGCAGTCGAAGTTCAGGGGGAGGAGATACGCAGTATTTT.